This TCR beta chain comes out of a study of blood T cell repertoires in COVID-19. Whole-study context: The study drew acute and convalescent COVID-19 samples from the United States, Italy and Spain. In each case, the material was cDNA or gDNA derived from T cells, B-cell-depleted T cells, or PBMCs.

CDR1 is SGDLS, CDR2 YYNGEE, per germline. V lost 0 bases, J lost 1 base, and 2 bases stayed unmatched. The CDR3 loop spans 15 amino acids. In the source study's methods: Reference gene primer amplification gave estimated nucleated cell counts. Using immunoSEQ multiplex PCR, the repertoire was profiled, and TCRdb retains in-frame clones only, with some absent. That table is the source of V, J and clone size, and D and trimming were worked out from the DNA. The sample shows 90,000 to 110,000 clones, less than 85% of them seen only once. Sequenced sample: peripheral blood. This TCR came from a human donor in a cohort sampled during active or convalescent COVID-19. The chain combines TRBV9 with TRBJ2-7; 9 bases match TRBD1. Here the CDR3 reads CASSVGGTGSYEQYF. The CDR3 region has the DNA TGTGCCAGCAGCGTAGGTGGGACAGGGTCCTACGAGCAGTACTTC.